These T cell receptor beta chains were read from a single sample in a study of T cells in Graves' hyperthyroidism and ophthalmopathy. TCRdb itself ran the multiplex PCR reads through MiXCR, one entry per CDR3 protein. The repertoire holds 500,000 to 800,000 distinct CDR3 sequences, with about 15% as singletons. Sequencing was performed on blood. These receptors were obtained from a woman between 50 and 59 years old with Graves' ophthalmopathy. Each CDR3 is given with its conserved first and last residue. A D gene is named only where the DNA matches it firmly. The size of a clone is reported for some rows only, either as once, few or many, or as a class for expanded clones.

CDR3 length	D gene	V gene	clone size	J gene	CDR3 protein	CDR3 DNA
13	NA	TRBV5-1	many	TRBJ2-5	CASSWAGTQTQYF	TGCGCCAGCAGCTGGGCCGGGACACAGACCCAGTACTTC
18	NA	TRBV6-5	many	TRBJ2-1	CASSYSETSPGPRNEQFF	TGTGCCAGCAGTTACTCCGAGACCTCGCCAGGACCTCGTAATGAGCAGTTCTTC
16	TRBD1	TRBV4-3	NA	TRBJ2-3	CASSHVQGSSTDTQYF	TGCGCCAGCAGCCATGTACAGGGGTCGAGCACAGATACGCAGTATTTT
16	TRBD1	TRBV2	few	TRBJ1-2	CASTGGRGRREHGYTF	TGTGCCAGCACCGGCGGCAGGGGGCGACGGGAGCATGGCTACACCTTC
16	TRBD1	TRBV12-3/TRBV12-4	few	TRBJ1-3	CASSSPLNRGGNTIYF	TGTGCCAGCAGTTCCCCCCTCAACAGGGGGGGAAACACCATATATTTT
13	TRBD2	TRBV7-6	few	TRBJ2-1	CASSSTSGREQFF	TGTGCCAGCAGCTCCACTAGCGGCCGTGAGCAGTTCTTC
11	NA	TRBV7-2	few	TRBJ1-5	CASSLVGPQHF	TGTGCCAGCAGCTTAGTGGGGCCCCAGCATTTT
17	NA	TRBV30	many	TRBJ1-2	CAGQPSGRLLSTYGYTF	TGTGCCGGCCAACCCTCCGGACGCCTTCTCTCTACTTATGGCTACACCTTC
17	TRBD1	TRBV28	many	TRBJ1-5	CASNSGQGAVSNQPQHF	TGTGCCAGCAACTCGGGACAGGGGGCGGTTAGCAATCAGCCCCAGCATTTT
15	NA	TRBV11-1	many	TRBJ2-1	CASSFRQSLYNEQFF	TGTGCCAGCAGCTTTCGGCAGTCCTTATACAATGAGCAGTTCTTC
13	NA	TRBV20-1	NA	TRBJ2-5	CSARVRRQETQYF	TGCAGTGCTAGAGTTCGGAGACAAGAGACCCAGTACTTC
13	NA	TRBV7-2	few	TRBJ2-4	CASSLGRINIQYF	TGTGCCAGCAGCTTGGGTCGGATAAACATTCAGTACTTC
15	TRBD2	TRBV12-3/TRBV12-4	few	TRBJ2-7	CASRRGSSGSYEQYF	TGTGCCAGCAGACGAGGGTCTAGCGGCTCCTACGAGCAGTACTTC
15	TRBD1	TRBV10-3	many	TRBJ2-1	CAISTGQGGEYEQFF	TGTGCCATCAGTACTGGACAGGGGGGTGAATATGAGCAGTTCTTC
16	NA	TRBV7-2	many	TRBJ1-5	CASSLDRPERNQPQHF	TGTGCCAGCAGCTTAGATCGTCCTGAGCGCAATCAGCCCCAGCATTTT
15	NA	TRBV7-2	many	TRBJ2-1	CASSLVAQGYNEQFF	TGTGCCAGCAGCTTAGTCGCCCAGGGCTACAATGAGCAGTTCTTC
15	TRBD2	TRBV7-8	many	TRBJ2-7	CASIEGNSGRHEQYF	TGTGCCAGCATCGAGGGTAATAGCGGGAGGCACGAGCAGTACTTC
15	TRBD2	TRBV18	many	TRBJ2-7	CASTGATSGSVEQYF	TGTGCCAGCACCGGGGCGACTAGCGGGAGTGTCGAGCAGTACTTC
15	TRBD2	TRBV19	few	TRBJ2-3	CASSMLAGVTDTQYF	TGTGCCAGTAGTATGCTAGCGGGAGTTACAGATACGCAGTATTTT
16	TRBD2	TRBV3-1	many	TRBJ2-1	CASSQVTSGRFNEQFF	TGTGCCAGCAGCCAAGTGACTAGCGGGAGATTCAATGAGCAGTTCTTC
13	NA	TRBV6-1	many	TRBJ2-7	CASSDGGGYEQYF	TGTGCCAGCAGTGATGGAGGGGGCTACGAGCAGTACTTC
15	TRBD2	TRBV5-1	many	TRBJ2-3	CASSLGLAGLDTQYF	TGCGCCAGCAGCTTGGGTTTAGCGGGATTAGATACGCAGTATTTT
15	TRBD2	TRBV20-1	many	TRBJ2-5	CSAPWAGDAKETQYF	TGCAGTGCGCCCTGGGCGGGAGACGCTAAAGAGACCCAGTACTTC
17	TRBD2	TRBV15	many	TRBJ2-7	CATSSEGTSGTPYEQYF	TGTGCCACCAGCAGTGAAGGGACTAGCGGGACCCCCTACGAGCAGTACTTC
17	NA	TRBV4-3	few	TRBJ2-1	CASSQDSQVSSYNEQFF	TGCGCCAGCAGCCAAGATTCACAGGTTAGCTCCTACAATGAGCAGTTCTTC
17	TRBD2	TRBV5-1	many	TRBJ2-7	CASSLAGLAGGPYEQYF	TGCGCCAGCAGCTTGGCTGGACTAGCGGGAGGGCCTTACGAGCAGTACTTC
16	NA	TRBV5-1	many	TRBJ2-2	CASSFFASPNTGELFF	TGCGCCAGCAGCTTCTTCGCTAGCCCGAACACCGGGGAGCTGTTTTTT
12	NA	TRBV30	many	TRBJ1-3	CAWMEIGNTIYF	TGTGCCTGGATGGAGATTGGAAACACCATATATTTT
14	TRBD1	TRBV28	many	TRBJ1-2	CASSTTGDWNGYTF	TGTGCCAGCAGCACTACAGGGGACTGGAATGGCTACACCTTC
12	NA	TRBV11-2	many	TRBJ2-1	CASSPMAFEQFF	TGTGCCAGCAGCCCCATGGCGTTTGAGCAGTTCTTC
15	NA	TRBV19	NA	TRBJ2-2	CASSIVSLATGELFF	TGTGCCAGTAGTATAGTGAGTCTAGCGACCGGGGAGCTGTTTTTT
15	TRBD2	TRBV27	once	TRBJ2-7	CASSLSSGRSHEQYF	TGTGCCAGCAGTTTATCTAGCGGGAGGTCGCACGAGCAGTACTTC
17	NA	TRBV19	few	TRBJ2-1	CASTGGGLGQVINEQFF	TGTGCCAGTACGGGGGGGGGGCTGGGACAGGTCATCAATGAGCAGTTCTTC
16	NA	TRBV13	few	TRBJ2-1	CASSLGWGAGSDEQFF	TGTGCCAGCAGCTTAGGTTGGGGGGCAGGGTCCGATGAGCAGTTCTTC
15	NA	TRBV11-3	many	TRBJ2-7	CASSLGTSDLYEQYF	TGTGCCAGCAGCCTCGGGACTTCGGACCTATACGAGCAGTACTTC
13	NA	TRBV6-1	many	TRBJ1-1	CASSTPTGTEAFF	TGTGCCAGCAGTACCCCCACAGGAACTGAAGCTTTCTTT
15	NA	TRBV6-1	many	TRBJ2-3	CASSDGLANTDTQYF	TGTGCCAGCAGTGATGGCTTGGCAAACACAGATACGCAGTATTTT
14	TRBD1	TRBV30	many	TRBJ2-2	CAGTGLEIAGELFF	TGTGCCGGGACAGGCCTCGAAATCGCCGGGGAGCTGTTTTTT
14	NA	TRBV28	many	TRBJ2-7	CASRRTGTAYEQYF	TGTGCCAGCAGAAGGACCGGGACGGCCTACGAGCAGTACTTC
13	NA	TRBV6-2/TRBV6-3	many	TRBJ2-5	CASSSRQRETQYF	TGTGCCAGCAGTTCCCGACAGAGGGAGACCCAGTACTTC
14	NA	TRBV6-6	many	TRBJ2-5	CASSYSRVQETQYF	TGTGCCAGCAGTTACTCGAGGGTTCAAGAGACCCAGTACTTC